This TCR beta chain was captured in a study of T-cell reconstitution after alpha-beta-depleted transplantation in children (dated by TCRdb to about 2016). Background for the entire study: The study quantitatively tracked T-cell immune reconstitution after TCRalphabeta/CD19-depleted allogeneic hematopoietic cell transplantation in children using TCR repertoire profiling.

This clonotype came up a few times. Its recognized antigen is unknown. It has no much larger one-base neighbor in the sample; base qualities were not kept. From a lookup of the germline V gene, CDR1 and CDR2 are LGHNA and YNFKEQ. The CDR3 measures 17 amino acids from cysteine to phenylalanine. Only CDR3 DNA remains: 51 bases, in frame from the first base. V is cut by 0 bases and J by 6 bases, and the space between the germline ends is 15 bases. Receptor amplification or capture employed PCR. TCRdb lists the instrument as Illumina HiSeq 2500. TCR libraries were prepared with molecular barcoding, using unique molecular identifiers to normalize TCRbeta repertoire quantification. The public sequencing data were trimmed at Q25 with fastp and processed into clonotypes with MiXCR by TCRdb, which kept only in-frame beta chains. CDR3 protein duplicates are merged, each entry listing the most common genes and DNA. This sample holds approximately 590,000 distinct CDR3 sequences; roughly a tenth were observed only once. The top ten clonotypes cover approximately 4.1% of the sample.

The specimen comprised PBMCs from the stem cell graft donor, sampled from the stem cell graft. The chain joins TRBV4-2 to TRBJ1-6; the D gene lacks a confident call. This TCR derives from a human donor who donated a stem cell graft to a child with acute myeloid leukemia. The sequenced DNA is TGTGCCAGCAGCCAAGAGGGGTGGAGTGGACTTAATTCACCCCTCCACTTT. Its coded protein is CASSQEGWSGLNSPLHF.